This T cell receptor (beta chain) was identified during a study of beta chain features in type 1 diabetes. The study reverse transcribed the entire isolated RNA, so it sequenced expressed TCRB transcripts. Sequencing used immunoSEQ multiplex PCR; TCRdb keeps in-frame clones, though not all of them. The repertoire holds 400,000 to 500,000 clones, approximately 15% seen once, with roughly 0.033% in the top ten. This clone was found once. Antigen unknown. General observations from the study: When Type 1 diabetes patients were examined, their TCRB CDR3s proved moderately but significantly shorter in all four CD4+ subsets. A closer apparent resemblance between naive, central memory and Treg TCRB repertoires was seen in patients than in healthy donors. The VDJ junctions of type 1 diabetes patients carried fewer insertions and more deletions.

The CDR3 length is 11 residues. Trimming took off 7 bases at V and 10 bases at J, with 14 bases between the two ends. Germline V gene lookup returns CDR1 SQVTM and CDR2 ANQGSEA. Using CD45RO/CCR7/CD25/CD127/CD95/CD27, CD4+ naive, central memory, regulatory and stem cell-like memory cells were sorted. The clonotype originates from a man aged 30 to 45 in good health. The chain recombines TRBV29-1 with TRBJ2-1, with a possible D match to TRBD1 (5 bases). The sequencing input was naive CD4+ T cells from blood. This chain's CDR3 is CSAVTGDEQFF. DNA for the CDR3: TGCAGCGCTGTTACAGGTGACGAGCAGTTCTTC.